These 3 T cell receptor beta chains came from one sample sequenced in a study of blood T cell repertoires in COVID-19. Sequencing was performed with immunoSEQ multiplex PCR; in TCRdb, only in-frame clones are kept and a portion is missing. Of 60,000 to 70,000 clones in the sample, about 82% are singletons; the top ten hold more than 40%. Material for sequencing was peripheral blood. These TCRs come from a human donor in a cohort sampled during active COVID-19.

The chain employs TRBV19 and TRBJ1-2, with D unclear. V lost 6 bases to trimming and J lost 0 bases, with 5 bases between them. Germline V gene data show CDR1 as LNHDA and CDR2 as SQIVND (reference sequence). The CDR3 totals 12 residues. CDR3 DNA sequence: TGTGCCAGTAGCCGCGCTAACTATGGCTACACCTTC. Its protein product is CASSRANYGYTF.

The chain is built from TRBV3-1 (or the pseudogene TRBV3-2) and TRBJ1-6; TRBD1 matches 7 bases. This CDR3 is built from 14 residues. Germline trimming cut 5 bases from V and 10 bases from J; bases unmatched to any gene: 8. CDR1 is LGHDT and CDR2 is YNNKEL in the germline V gene (reference sequence). The CDR3: CASSNDRAGSPLHF. CDR3 DNA sequence: TGTGCCAGCAGCAACGACAGGGCGGGGTCACCCCTCCACTTT.

This sequence joins TRBV5-8 and TRBJ1-2; D not resolved. The V and J ends lost 0 bases and 5 bases respectively, with 11 bases between them. Per germline, CDR1 SGHTS and CDR2 YDEGEE. The CDR3 extends over 14 amino acids. CDR3 residues: CASSLEGPGYGYTF. In nucleotides, the CDR3 is TGTGCCAGCAGCTTGGAAGGGCCGGGATATGGCTACACCTTC. The variable domain in full, completed from reference TRBV5-8 and TRBJ1-2, reads EAGVTQSPTHLIKTRGQQATLRCSPISGHTSVYWYQQALGLGLQFLLWYDEGEERNRGNFPPRFSGRQFPNYSSELNVNALELEDSALYLCASSLEGPGYGYTFGSGTRLTVV.